This T cell receptor (beta chain) was obtained from a study of sequential checkpoint blockade in melanoma. Germline V lookup: CDR1 SGHNT, CDR2 YYREEE (reference sequence). Trimming removed 4 bases from V and 2 bases from J; junction bases left unmatched: 12. The CDR3 runs to 16 residues. This clone was detected a few times. Assay used: immunoSEQ multiplex PCR; TCRdb lists only in-frame clones, some missing. Of thousands of clones detected, roughly four fifths appear once; the ten largest clones hold approximately 18%. Treatment specified: randomized to nivolumab then ipilimumab (arm A) or the reverse (arm B). PBMC sorting kept live CD3+CD8+ cells without CD19 or CD56.

Sequences were derived from CD8+ T cells sorted from blood (inferred from file names), sampled from a patient given nivolumab and ipilimumab in sequence. The sequence came from a human donor with melanoma. V gene TRBV5-4 combines with J gene TRBJ2-7; TRBD1 matches 7 bases. Here the CDR3 DNA reads TGTGCCAGCAGCCAAGATGAGCCCGACAGGGCCTACGAGCAGTACTTC. Translating gives CASSQDEPDRAYEQYF.